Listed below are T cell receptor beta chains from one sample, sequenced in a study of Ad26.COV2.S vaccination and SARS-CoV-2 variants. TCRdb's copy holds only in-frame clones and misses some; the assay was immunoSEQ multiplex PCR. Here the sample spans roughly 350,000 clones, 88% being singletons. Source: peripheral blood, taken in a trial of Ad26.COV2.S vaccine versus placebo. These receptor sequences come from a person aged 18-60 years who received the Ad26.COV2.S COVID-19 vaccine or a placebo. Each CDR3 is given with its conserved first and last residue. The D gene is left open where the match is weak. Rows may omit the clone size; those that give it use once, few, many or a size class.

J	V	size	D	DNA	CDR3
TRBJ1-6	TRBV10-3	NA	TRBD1	TGTGCCATCAGCGAACAGGGGTATAATTCACCCCTCCACTTT	CAISEQGYNSPLHF
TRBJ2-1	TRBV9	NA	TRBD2	TGTGCCAGCAGCGTAGGGGGAGGGACCTACAATGAGCAGTTCTTC	CASSVGGGTYNEQFF
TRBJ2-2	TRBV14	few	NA	TGTGCCAGCAGCCACGGTGGACGCGGGGAGCTGTTTTTT	CASSHGGRGELFF
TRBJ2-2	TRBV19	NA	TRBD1	TGTGCCAGCCTCAGGGGGACCGGGGAGCTGTTTTTT	CASLRGTGELFF
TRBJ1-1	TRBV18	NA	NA	TGTGCCAGCTCCCCCACGGCGAACACTGAAGCTTTCTTT	CASSPTANTEAFF
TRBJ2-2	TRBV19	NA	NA	TGTGCCAGTACCGTACCGAGGGGCGGGGAGCTGTTTTTT	CASTVPRGGELFF
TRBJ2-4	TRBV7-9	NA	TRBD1	TGTGCCAGCAGCCGGGCTGACGACAGGGAAGGTCGGTACTTC	CASSRADDREGRYF
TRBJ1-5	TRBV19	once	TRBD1	TGTGCCAGTAATCAGGGGGTCGGTCAGCCCCAGCATTTT	CASNQGVGQPQHF
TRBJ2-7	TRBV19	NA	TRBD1	TGTGCCAGTAGTATCGGGCAGGGGGTCAACGAGCAGTACTTC	CASSIGQGVNEQYF
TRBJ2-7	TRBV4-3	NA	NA	TGCGCCAGCAGCCAAGACCCCCGGGCTCGATACGAGCAGTACTTC	CASSQDPRARYEQYF
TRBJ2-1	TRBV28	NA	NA	TGTGCCAGCAGTTCCTCCGGGACACGTTCCTACAATGAGCAGTTCTTC	CASSSSGTRSYNEQFF